The entry below gives a single TCR beta chain sequence along with its context. Original processing methods: Researchers report that nucleated cell counts were estimated from reference gene primer amplification. Produced via immunoSEQ multiplex PCR; TCRdb's table is partial and in-frame only. From that table come the V and J calls and clone size; the DNA was used to work out D and trimming. The sample holds under 100,000 clones, roughly 80% seen once. The CDR3 extends over 16 amino acids. Trimming took 0 bases from V and 3 from J; bases not matched to a gene: 5. The germline V gene has CDR1 KGHSH and CDR2 LQKENI. The sample belongs to a study of blood T cell repertoires in COVID-19. Study overall: Sites across the United States, Italy and Spain contributed samples from acute and convalescent COVID-19. T cells, B-cell-depleted T cells, or PBMCs provided the cDNA or gDNA that served as material.

V usage is TRBV18 and J usage is TRBJ2-1; 7 bases align to TRBD2. Material: peripheral blood. The sequence derives from a man older than 75 with active or convalescent COVID-19. DNA of the CDR3: TGTGCCAGCTCACCACCGGAAGCGGGGATCTACAATGAGCAGTTCTTC. Protein: CASSPPEAGIYNEQFF.